The 10 T cell receptor beta chains in this list originate from one sample, sequenced in a study of vaccination and CD4 T cells after COVID-19. Their antigen targets remain unknown. Oncomine TCR Beta short-read sequencing was applied to DNA from cultured CD4+ T cells. MiXCR, applied by TCRdb to the PCR reads, yields one record per CDR3 protein. This sample has more than 12,000 distinct CDR3 sequences, with approximately 50% found just once. Sample treatment: approximately nine-day PBMC culture with coronavirus spike peptide pools or control peptides (ViraFEST assay). The material sequenced was CD4+ T cells from blood, cultured in vitro, taken before SARS-CoV-2 vaccination. The source is a human donor who had recovered from COVID-19.

This rearrangement joins TRBV19 to TRBJ2-1; D call uncertain. CDR1 is LNHDA and CDR2 is SQIVND in the germline V gene (reference sequence). V lost 6 bases and J lost 2, with 8 bases in between. The CDR3 is made up of 13 amino acids. Here the CDR3 DNA reads TGTGCCAGTAGCCCCTCCCCCTACAATGAGCAGTTCTTC. Translated: CASSPSPYNEQFF. The variable domain in full, completed from reference TRBV19 and TRBJ2-1, reads DGGITQSPKYLFRKEGQNVTLSCEQNLNHDAMYWYRQDPGQGLRLIYYSQIVNDFQKGDIAEGYSVSREKKESFPLTVTSAQKNPTAFYLCASSPSPYNEQFFGPGTRLTVL.

The chain employs TRBV20-1 and TRBJ2-3; 13 nucleotides align to TRBD2. CDR1 DFQATT and CDR2 SNEGSKA come from the germline V gene (reference sequence). The J segment lost 1 base and the V segment lost 5 bases, leaving 6 bases of the junction unmatched. The length of the CDR3 is 16 residues. The CDR3 region is CSARTSGSPGTDTQYF. CDR3 DNA: TGCAGTGCTCGGACTAGCGGGAGCCCCGGCACAGATACGCAGTATTTT.

This chain links TRBV7-2 with TRBJ1-1; no firm D call. The CDR3 spans 13 residues. CDR1 and CDR2 (germline): SGHTA, FQGNSA. V gave up 5 bases and J gave up 4 bases, with 11 bases separating them. The DNA for the CDR3 is TGTGCCAGCAGCCCGCAGTCCCCCACTGAAGCTTTCTTT. Translating it yields CASSPQSPTEAFF.

The chain recombines TRBV19 with TRBJ1-3; D gene uncertain. This CDR3 is 14 amino acids long. Trimming pared 3 bases from V and 1 base from J, leaving 7 bases between. Germline V CDR1 and CDR2: LNHDA, SQIVND (reference sequence). The CDR3 loop is CASSIRGSGNTIYF. CDR3 DNA sequence: TGTGCCAGTAGTATCCGGGGATCTGGAAACACCATATATTTT.

V usage is TRBV19 and J usage is TRBJ1-2; possibly TRBD1 for D (6 bases). This CDR3 comprises 12 residues. CDR1 and CDR2 from the germline V gene are LNHDA and SQIVND (reference sequence). V gave up 3 bases and J gave up 8 bases, with 10 bases separating them. The CDR3 nucleotides read TGTGCCAGTAGTATTAGGGGGAGAGGCTACACCTTC. It is translated as CASSIRGRGYTF.

This chain connects TRBV7-2 to TRBJ1-3, with a possible D match to TRBD1 (5 bases). The length of the CDR3 is 16 residues. Trimming left V 5 bases short and J 4 bases short, with 18 bases between. Per germline, CDR1 SGHTA and CDR2 FQGNSA. The CDR3 DNA reads as TGTGCCAGCAGCAAACCCTCCCAGGGTCCCGGAAACACCATATATTTT. Protein sequence: CASSKPSQGPGNTIYF. Based on the CDR3 plus reference TRBV7-2 and TRBJ1-3, the full variable domain is GAGVSQSPSNKVTEKGKDVELRCDPISGHTALYWYRQSLGQGLEFLIYFQGNSAPDKSGLPSDRFSAERTGGSVSTLTIQRTQQEDSAVYLCASSKPSQGPGNTIYFGEGSWLTVV.

This clonotype was picked up a small number of times. This rearrangement joins TRBV10-1 to TRBJ1-1; no definite D call. V gave up 4 bases and J gave up 3 bases, with 9 bases separating them. The CDR3 spans 13 residues. CDR1 WNHNN and CDR2 SYGVQD come from the germline V gene (reference sequence). The CDR3 DNA follows: TGCGCCAGCAGTGGAAATGAGGACACTGAAGCTTTCTTT. Residues: CASSGNEDTEAFF.

V usage is TRBV5-5 and J usage is TRBJ2-3; 7 bases align to TRBD2. V lost 4 bases, J lost 3 bases, and 11 bases stayed unmatched. CDR1 is SGHKS, CDR2 YYEKEE, per germline (reference sequence). The CDR3 spans 16 residues. CDR3 residues: CASSPRLAGTTDTQYF. The DNA of the CDR3 is TGTGCCAGCAGCCCCAGATTAGCGGGTACAACAGATACGCAGTATTTT.

This clonotype was counted a single time. The chain recombines TRBV20-1 with TRBJ2-1, with TRBD1 as a possible D gene (7 bases). In germline, CDR1 is DFQATT, CDR2 SNEGSKA (reference sequence). CDR3 length: 13 amino acids. The germline V and J ends were trimmed by 6 bases and 9 bases, with 18 bases remaining between them. The CDR3 region has the DNA TGCAGTGCCAGACTAGGAGGGGGCGGTGAGCAGTTCTTC. This encodes CSARLGGGGEQFF.

The J gene is TRBJ1-1, the V gene TRBV20-1; 8 bases are shared with TRBD1. Germline V CDR1 and CDR2: DFQATT, SNEGSKA (reference sequence). V was pared by 6 bases and J by 5 bases, with 11 bases of the junction left unmatched. This CDR3 has 14 amino acids. This CDR3 reads CSAASDRVGTEAFF. The CDR3 bases are TGCAGTGCAGCTTCGGACAGGGTCGGAACTGAAGCTTTCTTT.